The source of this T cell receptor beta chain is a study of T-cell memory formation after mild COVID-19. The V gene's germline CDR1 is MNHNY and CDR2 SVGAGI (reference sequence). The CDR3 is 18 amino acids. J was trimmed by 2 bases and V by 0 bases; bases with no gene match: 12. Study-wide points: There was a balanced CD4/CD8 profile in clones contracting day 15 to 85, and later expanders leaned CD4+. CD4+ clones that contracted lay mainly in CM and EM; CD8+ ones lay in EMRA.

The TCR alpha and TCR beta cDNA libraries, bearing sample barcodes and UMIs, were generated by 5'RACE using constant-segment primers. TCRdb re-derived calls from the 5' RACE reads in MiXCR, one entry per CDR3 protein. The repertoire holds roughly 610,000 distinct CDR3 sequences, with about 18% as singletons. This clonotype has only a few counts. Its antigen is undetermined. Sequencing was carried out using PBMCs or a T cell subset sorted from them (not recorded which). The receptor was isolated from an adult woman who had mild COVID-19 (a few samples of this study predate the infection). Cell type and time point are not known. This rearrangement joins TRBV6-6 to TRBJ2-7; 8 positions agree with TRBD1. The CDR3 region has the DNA TGTGCCAGCAGTTACTCATGGCCAGGGGGCAGCCAAACCTACGAGCAGTACTTC. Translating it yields CASSYSWPGGSQTYEQYF.